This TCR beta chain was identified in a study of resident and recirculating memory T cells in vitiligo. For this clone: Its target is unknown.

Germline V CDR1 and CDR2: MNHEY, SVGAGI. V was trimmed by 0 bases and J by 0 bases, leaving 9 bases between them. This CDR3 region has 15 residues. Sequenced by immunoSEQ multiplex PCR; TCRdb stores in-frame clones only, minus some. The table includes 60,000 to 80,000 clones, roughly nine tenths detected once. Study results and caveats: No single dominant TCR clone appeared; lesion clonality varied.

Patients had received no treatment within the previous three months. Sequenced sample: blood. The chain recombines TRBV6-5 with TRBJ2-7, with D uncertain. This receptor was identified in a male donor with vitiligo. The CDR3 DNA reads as TGTGCCAGCAGTTACTCGAAGGCTAGCTCCTACGAGCAGTACTTC. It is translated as CASSYSKASSYEQYF.